This record looks at one T cell receptor (beta chain) sequence and its context. The antigen is not known. Antigen-specific CD4+ T cell clonotypes were called by their expansion after viral peptide-pool culture in ViraFEST. Scientists isolated CD4+ T cells after a roughly nine-day culture period ended. None of these healthy vaccinees had been infected with SARS-CoV-2 before vaccination. On day 3 and again on day 7, half the medium was replaced with IL-2 medium. The data were obtained in a study of vaccination effects on CD4 cells after COVID-19. CDR1 and CDR2 (germline): MNHNY, SVGAGI (reference sequence). This CDR3 is built from 13 residues. Trimming shortened V by 6 bases and J by 4 bases, and 11 bases separated the two germline ends. Clones were sequenced by immunoSEQ multiplex PCR, and TCRdb holds only the in-frame ones, with some missing. Here the sample spans tens of thousands of clones, 55% to 75% being singletons.

General study findings and limits: Just 1 of 255 vaccine-induced clones in healthy recipients was cross-reactive.

Sequenced material: CD4+ T cells from PBMCs cultured with SARS-CoV-2 spike peptides, taken before COVID-19 vaccination. The TCR comes from a human donor who received a COVID-19 vaccine. The rearrangement links TRBV6-6 to TRBJ2-3; D perhaps matches TRBD2 (5 bases). CDR3 DNA: TGTGCCAGCAGGACGCTAGCCGCAGATACGCAGTATTTT. The encoded protein is CASRTLAADTQYF.